This T cell receptor (beta chain) came from a study of T cells expressing NK-cell markers. About the research overall: Investigators obtained TCR beta repertoires from sorted CD3+CD56+NKG2C+, CD3+CD56+NKG2C- and CD3+CD56-NKG2C+ T cells. Of eight sequenced donors, seven were HCMV-seropositive and one HCMV-seronegative.

CDR3 length equals 15 residues. Per germline, CDR1 SNHLY and CDR2 FYNNEI. TCRdb reanalyzed the 5' RACE reads, giving one entry per CDR3 protein sequence and no DNA. Its table lists roughly 150,000 distinct CDR3 sequences. V is TRBV2 and J is TRBJ1-5; TCRdb lists TRBD1, though no DNA is available to test this call. The sequenced sample was blood T cells: a sorted CD56 or NKG2C T cell subset, CD4+ or CD8+ T cells, or bulk PBMC T cells (not recorded which). The TCR comes from a woman aged 18 to 75 in good health. The CDR3 here is CASSGGVGGHQPQHF.